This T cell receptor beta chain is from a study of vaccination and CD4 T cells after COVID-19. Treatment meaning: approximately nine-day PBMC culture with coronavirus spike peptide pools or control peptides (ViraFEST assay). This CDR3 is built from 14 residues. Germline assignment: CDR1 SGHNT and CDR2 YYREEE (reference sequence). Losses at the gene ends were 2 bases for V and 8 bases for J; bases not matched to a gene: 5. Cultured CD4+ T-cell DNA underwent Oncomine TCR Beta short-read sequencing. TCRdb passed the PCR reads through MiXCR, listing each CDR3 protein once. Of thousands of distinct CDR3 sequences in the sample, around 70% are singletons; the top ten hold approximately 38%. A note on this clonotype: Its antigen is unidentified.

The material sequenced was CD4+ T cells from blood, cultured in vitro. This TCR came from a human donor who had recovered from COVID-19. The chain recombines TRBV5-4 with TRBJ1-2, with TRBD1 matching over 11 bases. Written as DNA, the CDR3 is TGTGCCAGCAGCTTAGGGACAGGGGGTCGAGGCTACACCTTC. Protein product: CASSLGTGGRGYTF.